The clone carrying this T cell receptor beta chain was counted only a few times. The CDR3 covers 15 residues. From germline, CDR1 is LGHNA and CDR2 YSLEER. V gave up 1 base and J gave up 2 bases, with 12 bases separating them. TCRdb ran MiXCR on the 5' RACE reads and lists one entry per CDR3 protein. In the table there are approximately 620,000 distinct CDR3 sequences, around 8.3% of which are singletons. This sample is part of a study of identical twins. The same specimen was also included in a second study, on yellow fever vaccine responses in identical twins.

Sequenced sample: PBMCs. This chain joins TRBV4-3 and TRBJ2-7; TRBD1 or TRBD2 may be the D gene (5 bases each). The TCR was taken from a woman aged 18-35 years in good health. The CDR3 DNA is TGCGCCAGCAGCCAAGGAGGGGCAAAGACCTACGAGCAGTACTTC. It is translated as CASSQGGAKTYEQYF.